The 14 T cell receptor beta chains in this list originate from one sample, sequenced in a study of blood T cell repertoires in COVID-19. Libraries were prepared by immunoSEQ multiplex PCR; TCRdb keeps only in-frame clonotypes and omits some of them. The table records roughly 250,000 clones, approximately 80% of them present only once. Material for sequencing was peripheral blood. The receptors were sampled from a woman aged 80 or over with active or convalescent COVID-19.

The chain links TRBV19 to TRBJ1-5; D unresolved. CDR3 length: 13 amino acids. Trimming cost V 6 bases and J 3 bases, with 9 bases left between them. From germline, CDR1 is LNHDA and CDR2 SQIVND (reference sequence). The CDR3: CASSINNNQPQHF. The CDR3 DNA is TGTGCCAGTAGCATTAACAACAATCAGCCCCAGCATTTT.

This clone was detected only a few times. The chain employs TRBV7-6 and TRBJ1-2, with TRBD1 as a possible D gene (6 bases). This CDR3 is 15 amino acids long. V was shortened by 5 bases and J by 1 base, with 14 bases between the two germline ends. The V gene's germline CDR1 is SGHVS and CDR2 FNYEAQ. This CDR3 is CASSPIGGDNYGYTF. In nucleotides, the CDR3 is TGTGCCAGCAGCCCAATAGGGGGGGATAACTATGGCTACACCTTC. Supplemented by reference TRBV7-6 and TRBJ1-2, the full variable domain reads GAGVSQSPRYKVTKRGQDVALRCDPISGHVSLYWYRQALGQGPEFLTYFNYEAQQDKSGLPNDRFSAERPEGSISTLTIQRTEQRDSAMYRCASSPIGGDNYGYTFGSGTRLTVV.

CDR3 sequence: CASSRDRLNEKLFF. CDR3 sequence (DNA): TGTGCCAGCAGCCGGGACAGACTTAATGAAAAACTGTTTTTT. The rearrangement joins TRBV6-5 to TRBJ1-4; 7 bases align to TRBD1. The CDR3 is 14 residues long. V gave up 6 bases and J gave up 4 bases; unmatched junction bases: 5. CDR1 is MNHEY and CDR2 is SVGAGI in the germline V gene.

The chain links TRBV14 to TRBJ2-7; TRBD2 matches 7 bases. The J segment lost 1 base and the V segment lost 10 bases, leaving 7 bases of the junction unmatched. Looked up from germline, CDR1 is SGHDN and CDR2 is FVKESK. The CDR3 totals 13 residues. The CDR3 DNA is TGTGCCAATTTCGAGCGGGGTTCCTACGAGCAGTACTTC. Amino acid sequence: CANFERGSYEQYF.

V gene TRBV20-1 combines with J gene TRBJ2-3, with 12 bases matching TRBD1. The CDR3 has 16 residues. Losses at the gene ends were 3 bases for V and 5 bases for J; bases not matched to a gene: 9. The germline V gene encodes CDR1 DFQATT and CDR2 SNEGSKA (reference sequence). The CDR3 region has the DNA TGCAGTGCTAGTTTTTCTTGGGACAGGGGGCGAGATACGCAGTATTTT. Amino acid sequence: CSASFSWDRGRDTQYF.

The CDR3 sequence: CACRFNDRPTNYGYTF. CDR3 nucleotides: TGTGCCTGTCGTTTCAATGACAGACCTACTAACTATGGCTACACCTTC. The chain combines TRBV30 with TRBJ1-2; the D gene is possibly TRBD1 (5 bases). CDR3 length: 16 amino acids. Germline lookup yields CDR1 GTSNPN and CDR2 SVGIG (reference sequence). V was cut by 6 bases and J by 0 bases, with 20 bases left in between.

The chain is built from TRBV6-6 and TRBJ2-7; 9 bases match TRBD2. Germline V gene lookup returns CDR1 MNHNY and CDR2 SVGAGI (reference sequence). This CDR3 is built from 13 residues. Trimming at V came to 7 bases and at J to 2 bases, leaving 3 bases not matched to a gene. The CDR3 coding sequence is TGTGCCAGCACTAGCGGGGTTACCTACGAGCAGTACTTC. It specifies CASTSGVTYEQYF.

The table lists this clone with a few counts. The chain combines TRBV3-1 (or the pseudogene TRBV3-2) with TRBJ1-4; D is unresolved. This CDR3 contains 15 residues. Germline V lookup: CDR1 LGHDT, CDR2 YNNKEL (reference sequence). V was clipped by 2 bases and J by 7 bases, with 14 bases between them. The CDR3 protein is CASSQMRSRREKLFF. Written as DNA, the CDR3 is TGTGCCAGCAGCCAAATGAGGAGTCGTCGTGAAAAACTGTTTTTT.

The chain joins TRBV7-2 to TRBJ2-5, with TRBD1 matching 10 bases. The germline V gene encodes CDR1 SGHTA and CDR2 FQGNSA. The CDR3 contains 15 residues. V lost 0 bases, J lost 3 bases, and 1 base stayed unmatched. CDR3 amino acids: CASSLAGTGEETQYF. Written as DNA, the CDR3 is TGTGCCAGCAGCTTAGCCGGGACAGGGGAAGAGACCCAGTACTTC.

This rearrangement joins TRBV27 to TRBJ1-4, with TRBD1 matching over 9 bases. The CDR3 contains 16 residues. The germline gives CDR1 MNHEY, CDR2 SMNVEV (reference sequence). Germline trimming cut 6 bases from V and 5 bases from J; bases unmatched to any gene: 10. DNA of the CDR3: TGTGCCAGCAGCTACCACAAGGACAGGGGAAATGAAAAACTGTTTTTT. Translating it yields CASSYHKDRGNEKLFF.

This rearrangement joins TRBV9 to TRBJ2-7, with 8 bases matching TRBD2. The V gene end was trimmed by 0 bases and the J gene end by 5 bases; junction bases not matched to a gene: 4. Germline CDR1 SGDLS, CDR2 YYNGEE. CDR3 length: 14 residues. This chain's CDR3 is CASSVAGGPHEQYF. The DNA for the CDR3 is TGTGCCAGCAGCGTAGCGGGAGGGCCCCACGAGCAGTACTTC.

The chain combines TRBV4-1 with TRBJ1-4; D is undetermined. Germline V CDR1 and CDR2: MGHRA, YSYEKL. CDR3 size: 14 residues. The V end lost 4 bases, the J end lost 5 bases, and 11 bases lay between the germline ends. Written as DNA, the CDR3 is TGCGCCAGCAGCCGCGTCGTCGCGAATGAAAAACTGTTTTTT. This sequence encodes CASSRVVANEKLFF.

This sequence joins TRBV10-3 and TRBJ1-5; TRBD1 is a possible D gene (5 bases). CDR3 size: 14 residues. Germline loops: CDR1 ENHRY, CDR2 SYGVKD. V lost 5 bases and J lost 7, with 15 bases in between. The CDR3 DNA follows: TGTGCCATCAGTAGCGGGGGAGAGTGGCAGCCCCAGCATTTT. Its translation is CAISSGGEWQPQHF.

The J gene is TRBJ1-1, the V gene TRBV13; possibly TRBD1 for D (6 bases). Per germline, CDR1 PRHDT and CDR2 FYEKMQ (reference sequence). The CDR3 totals 12 residues. Trimming stripped 6 bases from V and 11 bases from J, with 16 bases between. CDR3 sequence (DNA): TGTGCCAGCAGTATGGGGGGGGCGTTGGCTTTCTTT. It encodes CASSMGGALAFF.